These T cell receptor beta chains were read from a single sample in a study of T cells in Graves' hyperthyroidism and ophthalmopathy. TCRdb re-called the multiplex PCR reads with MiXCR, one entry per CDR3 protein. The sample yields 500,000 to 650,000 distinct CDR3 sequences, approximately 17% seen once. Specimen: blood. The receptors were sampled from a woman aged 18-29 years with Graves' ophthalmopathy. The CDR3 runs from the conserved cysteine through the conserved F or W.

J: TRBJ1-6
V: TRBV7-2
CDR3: CASSFDNSPLHF

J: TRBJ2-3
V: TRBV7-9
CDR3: CASARQGSDTQYF

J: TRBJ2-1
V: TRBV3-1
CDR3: CASSQGNSGRYEQFF

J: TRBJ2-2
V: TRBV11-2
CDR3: CASSLMSLNTGELFF

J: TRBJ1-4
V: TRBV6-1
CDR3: CASNGGPTNEKLFF

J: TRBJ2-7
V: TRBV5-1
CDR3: CASSLEYGLAFYEQYF

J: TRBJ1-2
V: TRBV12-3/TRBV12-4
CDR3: CASRGTGEGGYGYTF

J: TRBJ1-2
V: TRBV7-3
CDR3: CASSGGQGTTGTNGYTF

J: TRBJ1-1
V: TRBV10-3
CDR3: CAISVRDTEAFF

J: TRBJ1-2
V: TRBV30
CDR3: CAWSVHYGYTF

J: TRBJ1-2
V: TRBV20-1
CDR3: CRGDLEYGYTF

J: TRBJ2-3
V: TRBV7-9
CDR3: CASSLPESDTQYF

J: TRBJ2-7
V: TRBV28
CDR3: CASSYEGLGGYEQYF

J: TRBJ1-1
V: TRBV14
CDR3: CASSQKGRERVNTEAFF

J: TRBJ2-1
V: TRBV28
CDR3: CASSLSEREYNEQFF

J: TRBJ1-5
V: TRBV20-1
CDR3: CSAADRVGARPQHF

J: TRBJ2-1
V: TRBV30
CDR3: CAWGLAGPSSYNEQFF

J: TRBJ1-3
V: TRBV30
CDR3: CAGDRPGNTIYF

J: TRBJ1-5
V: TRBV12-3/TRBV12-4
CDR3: CASSLAGLANQPQHF

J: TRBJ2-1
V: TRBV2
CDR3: CASSDVAVNEQFF

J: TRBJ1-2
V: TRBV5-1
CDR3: CASSLAGGEGYTF

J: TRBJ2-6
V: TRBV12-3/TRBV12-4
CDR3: CASSLLGGDTGANVLTF

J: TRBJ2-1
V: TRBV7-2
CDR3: CASRQLAGGHNEQFF

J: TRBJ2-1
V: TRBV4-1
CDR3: CASSQQGANGNEQFF

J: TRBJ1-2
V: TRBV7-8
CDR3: CASSFPRDRGNYGYTF

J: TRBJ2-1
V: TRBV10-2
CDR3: CASRPTRSYNEQFF

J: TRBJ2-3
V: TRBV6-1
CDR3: CASSEVLAGADTQYF

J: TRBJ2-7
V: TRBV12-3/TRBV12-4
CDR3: CASSLWQGLSSYEQYF